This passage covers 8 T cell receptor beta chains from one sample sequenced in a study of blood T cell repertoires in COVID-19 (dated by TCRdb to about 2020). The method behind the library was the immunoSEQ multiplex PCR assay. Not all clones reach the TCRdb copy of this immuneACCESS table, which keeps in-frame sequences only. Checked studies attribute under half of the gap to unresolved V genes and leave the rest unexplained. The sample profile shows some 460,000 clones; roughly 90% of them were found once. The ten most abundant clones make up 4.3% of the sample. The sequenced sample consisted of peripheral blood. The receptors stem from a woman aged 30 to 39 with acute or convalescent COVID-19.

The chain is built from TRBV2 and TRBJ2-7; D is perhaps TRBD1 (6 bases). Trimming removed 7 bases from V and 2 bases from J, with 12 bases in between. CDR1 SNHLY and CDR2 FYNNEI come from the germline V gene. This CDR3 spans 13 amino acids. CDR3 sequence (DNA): TGTGCCAGCACCAGCGACAGGACCTACGAGCAGTACTTC. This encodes CASTSDRTYEQYF.

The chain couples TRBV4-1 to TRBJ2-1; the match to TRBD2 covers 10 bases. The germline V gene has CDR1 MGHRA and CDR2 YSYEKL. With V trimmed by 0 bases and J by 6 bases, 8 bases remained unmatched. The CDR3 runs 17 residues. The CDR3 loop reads CASSQDTLAGAVNEQFF. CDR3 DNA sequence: TGCGCCAGCAGCCAAGACACGCTAGCGGGGGCCGTCAATGAGCAGTTCTTC.

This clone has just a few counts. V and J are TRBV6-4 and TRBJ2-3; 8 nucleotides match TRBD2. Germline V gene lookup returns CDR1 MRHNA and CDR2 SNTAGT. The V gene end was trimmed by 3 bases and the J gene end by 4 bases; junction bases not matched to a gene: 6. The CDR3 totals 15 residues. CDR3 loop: CASSENLGGADTQYF. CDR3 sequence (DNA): TGTGCCAGCAGTGAAAACCTCGGGGGGGCAGATACGCAGTATTTT.

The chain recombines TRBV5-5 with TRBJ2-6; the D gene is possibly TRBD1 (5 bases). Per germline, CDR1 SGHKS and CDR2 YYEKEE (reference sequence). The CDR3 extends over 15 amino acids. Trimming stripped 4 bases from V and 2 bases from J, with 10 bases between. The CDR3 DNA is TGTGCCAGCAGCGGCAGGGTGACTGGGGCCAACGTCCTGACTTTC. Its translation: CASSGRVTGANVLTF.

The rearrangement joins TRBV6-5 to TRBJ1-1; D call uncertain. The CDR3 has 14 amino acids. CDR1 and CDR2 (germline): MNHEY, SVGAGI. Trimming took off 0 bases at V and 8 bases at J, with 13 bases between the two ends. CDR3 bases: TGTGCCAGCAGTTACTCGAACTCCTTGATAGAAGCTTTCTTT. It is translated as CASSYSNSLIEAFF.

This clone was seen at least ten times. CDR3 residues: CASSQQGGGSPLHF. The CDR3 DNA follows: TGTGCCAGCAGCCAACAGGGTGGGGGGTCACCCCTCCACTTT. The chain joins TRBV4-2 to TRBJ1-6, with TRBD1 as a possible D gene (5 bases). V gave up 2 bases and J gave up 10 bases, with 12 bases separating them. CDR1 LGHNA and CDR2 YNFKEQ come from the germline V gene. The CDR3 runs to 14 residues.

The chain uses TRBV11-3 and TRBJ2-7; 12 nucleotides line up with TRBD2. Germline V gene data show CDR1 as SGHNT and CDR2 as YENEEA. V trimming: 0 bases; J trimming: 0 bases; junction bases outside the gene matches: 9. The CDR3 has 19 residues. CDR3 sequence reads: CASSLDRWTSGVSSYEQYF. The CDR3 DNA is TGTGCCAGCAGCTTAGATCGGTGGACTAGCGGGGTATCCTCCTACGAGCAGTACTTC.

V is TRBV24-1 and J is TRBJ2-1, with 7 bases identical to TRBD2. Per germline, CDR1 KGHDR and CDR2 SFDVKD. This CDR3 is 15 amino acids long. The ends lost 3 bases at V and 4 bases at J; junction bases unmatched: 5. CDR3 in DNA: TGTGCCACCAGTGATCTTGGGGGGGGATACAATGAGCAGTTCTTC. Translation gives CATSDLGGGYNEQFF.